This is a list of T cell receptor beta chains from one sample in a study of beta chain features in type 1 diabetes. Only in-frame clones appear in the TCRdb table, and some are missing; sequencing was by immunoSEQ multiplex PCR. The sample has hundreds of thousands of clones, around 28% seen once. The sequenced sample was naive CD4+ T cells from blood. The receptors derive from a man between 18 and 29 years old in good health. Both conserved end residues are part of each CDR3. D genes are given only for firm matches. Some rows mark clone size as missing; the rest say once, few, many or name a class of expanded clone.

j_call v_call d_call clone_size cdr3_aa cdr3_nt
TRBJ1-4 TRBV29-1 NA NA CSVGFDFATNEKLFF TGCAGCGTTGGATTCGACTTTGCAACTAATGAAAAACTGTTTTTT
TRBJ2-5 TRBV7-2 NA NA CASSSGTQKTQYF TGTGCCAGCAGCTCCGGGACCCAGAAGACCCAGTACTTC
TRBJ2-7 TRBV4-2 TRBD1 NA CASSQTTGGYEQYF TGTGCCAGCAGCCAAACCACAGGGGGCTACGAGCAGTACTTC
TRBJ2-7 TRBV7-9 NA few CASSYDRSSYEQYF TGTGCCAGCAGCTATGACAGAAGCTCCTACGAGCAGTACTTC
TRBJ2-1 TRBV5-1 TRBD1 NA CASSLEGQGYNEQFF TGCGCCAGCAGCTTGGAGGGACAGGGATACAATGAGCAGTTCTTC
TRBJ1-2 TRBV30 NA few CAWGQGFYGYTF TGTGCCTGGGGGCAGGGATTCTATGGCTACACCTTC
TRBJ2-3 TRBV2 NA few CASRNSASTDTQYF TGTGCCAGCAGGAACAGTGCCAGCACAGATACGCAGTATTTT
TRBJ2-1 TRBV25-1 TRBD2 few CASRTSGYSYNEQFF TGTGCCAGCAGGACTAGCGGGTACTCCTACAATGAGCAGTTCTTC
TRBJ1-1 TRBV30 NA few CAYRVFAEAFF TGTGCCTACAGGGTATTCGCTGAAGCTTTCTTT
TRBJ2-3 TRBV9 NA NA CASSVGMQGSTDTQYF TGTGCCAGCAGCGTAGGAATGCAGGGGAGCACAGATACGCAGTATTTT
TRBJ2-5 TRBV7-9 NA NA CAIGGQETQYF TGTGCCATCGGGGGCCAAGAGACCCAGTACTTC
TRBJ1-2 TRBV7-9 NA NA CASSSNYANYGYTF TGTGCCAGCAGCTCTAACTATGCGAACTATGGCTACACCTTC
TRBJ2-7 TRBV6-1 NA NA CASSEAGTGNYEQYF TGTGCCAGCAGTGAAGCGGGGACTGGGAACTACGAGCAGTACTTC
TRBJ2-1 TRBV7-3 TRBD2 NA CASSTSGDYNEQFF TGTGCCAGCAGCACTAGCGGTGATTACAATGAGCAGTTCTTC
TRBJ2-1 TRBV7-3 NA NA CASSRGWANEQFF TGTGCCAGCAGCCGGGGCTGGGCCAATGAGCAGTTCTTC
TRBJ2-3 TRBV7-8 TRBD1 NA CASSLNRGTDTQYF TGTGCCAGCAGTTTGAACAGGGGGACAGATACGCAGTATTTT
TRBJ2-1 TRBV21-1 NA few CASSLPRQGQYNEQFF TGTGCCAGCAGCCTACCGCGACAGGGCCAATACAATGAGCAGTTCTTC
TRBJ2-1 TRBV4-1 TRBD2 NA CASSQEGLADYNEQFF TGCGCCAGCAGCCAAGAAGGGCTAGCGGATTACAATGAGCAGTTCTTC
TRBJ2-3 TRBV7-7 TRBD2 NA CASSPSGIGNTQYF TGTGCCAGCAGTCCTAGCGGGATTGGAAATACGCAGTATTTT
TRBJ2-5 TRBV29-1 TRBD2 few CSVVRLAGIGETQYF TGCAGCGTTGTTAGGCTAGCGGGAATTGGGGAGACCCAGTACTTC
TRBJ1-1 TRBV6-5 NA NA CASSYGGTEAFF TGTGCCAGCAGTTACGGGGGGACTGAAGCTTTCTTT
TRBJ1-5 TRBV30 TRBD1 NA CAWSADRGNQPQHF TGTGCCTGGAGTGCGGACAGGGGCAATCAGCCCCAGCATTTT
TRBJ2-3 TRBV18 TRBD1 few CASSPRDRVTDTQYF TGTGCCAGCTCACCGCGGGACAGGGTCACAGATACGCAGTATTTT
TRBJ2-1 TRBV9 TRBD2 few CASSVRGLAGVREQFF TGTGCCAGCAGCGTAAGGGGACTAGCGGGAGTCCGTGAGCAGTTCTTC
TRBJ2-7 TRBV7-8 TRBD1 once CASSSRTGGSYEQYF TGTGCCAGCAGTTCTCGGACAGGGGGCTCATACGAGCAGTACTTC
TRBJ2-7 TRBV7-2 TRBD1 NA CASSLGQGISYEQYF TGTGCCAGCAGCTTAGGACAGGGGATCTCCTACGAGCAGTACTTC
TRBJ1-1 TRBV2 NA NA CASSSTRGTEAFF TGTGCCAGCTCCAGTACACGTGGAACTGAAGCTTTCTTT
TRBJ1-5 TRBV25-1 NA NA CASSPWGDNQPQHF TGTGCCAGCAGTCCCTGGGGGGACAATCAGCCCCAGCATTTT
TRBJ2-2 TRBV30 TRBD2 NA CAWRPSGGTGELFF TGTGCCTGGAGGCCTAGCGGGGGCACCGGGGAGCTGTTTTTT
TRBJ1-5 TRBV5-6 NA NA CASSVRAGQPQHF TGTGCCAGCAGCGTCAGGGCAGGACAGCCCCAGCATTTT
TRBJ2-3 TRBV29-1 NA NA CSVSPTGPSTDTQYF TGCAGCGTTTCCCCCACAGGCCCTAGCACAGATACGCAGTATTTT
TRBJ1-4 TRBV20-1 NA NA CSASGHEKLFF TGCAGTGCTAGTGGTCACGAAAAACTGTTTTTT
TRBJ2-7 TRBV2 NA few CASSSTGYEQYF TGTGCCAGCAGTTCAACGGGGTACGAGCAGTACTTC
TRBJ1-3 TRBV2 TRBD1 NA CASSGDRVEGNTIYF TGTGCCAGCAGCGGGGACAGGGTGGAAGGAAACACCATATATTTT
TRBJ2-1 TRBV4-2 TRBD2 NA CASSQELAGYNEQFF TGTGCCAGCAGCCAAGAACTAGCGGGATACAATGAGCAGTTCTTC
TRBJ2-6 TRBV30 NA few CACRISGANVLTF TGTGCCTGTAGGATCTCTGGGGCCAACGTCCTGACTTTC
TRBJ2-5 TRBV30 NA NA CAWSGAGLQETQYF TGTGCCTGGAGTGGGGCGGGGCTCCAAGAGACCCAGTACTTC
TRBJ2-7 TRBV21-1 NA NA CASTGLAGTYEQYF TGTGCCAGCACCGGACTAGCGGGCACCTACGAGCAGTACTTC
TRBJ2-1 TRBV5-4 NA NA CASSLREYNEQFF TGTGCCAGCAGCTTGAGGGAGTACAATGAGCAGTTCTTC
TRBJ2-2 TRBV30 NA few CAWTPRKVQNTGELFF TGTGCCTGGACTCCACGGAAGGTCCAAAACACCGGGGAGCTGTTTTTT
TRBJ2-1 TRBV4-2 TRBD2 few CASSQGLAGGPSLYNEQFF TGTGCCAGCAGCCAGGGACTAGCGGGAGGGCCATCGTTGTACAATGAGCAGTTCTTC
TRBJ1-1 TRBV5-1 TRBD1 NA CASSMDRPTETEAFF TGCGCCAGCAGCATGGACAGGCCCACGGAGACTGAAGCTTTCTTT
TRBJ2-5 TRBV5-4 TRBD2 NA CASSLSGGKETQYF TGTGCCAGCAGCCTTTCCGGGGGGAAAGAGACCCAGTACTTC
TRBJ2-1 TRBV30 NA few CAWADSNEQFF TGTGCCTGGGCGGACAGCAATGAGCAGTTCTTC
TRBJ2-3 TRBV5-8 NA NA CASSLAETLSTDTQYF TGTGCCAGCAGCTTGGCCGAGACTCTTAGCACAGATACGCAGTATTTT
TRBJ2-1 TRBV6-5 NA few CASSYGVYNEQFF TGTGCCAGCAGTTACGGAGTATACAATGAGCAGTTCTTC
TRBJ1-4 TRBV30 TRBD1 NA CAWSGGTALNEKLFF TGTGCCTGGAGTGGCGGGACAGCCCTTAATGAAAAACTGTTTTTT
TRBJ2-5 TRBV7-2 TRBD2 few CASSLGLEQTQYF TGTGCCAGCAGCTTGGGACTAGAACAGACCCAGTACTTC
TRBJ2-3 TRBV30 NA NA CAWSGQSTDTQYF TGTGCCTGGTCGGGACAAAGCACAGATACGCAGTATTTT
TRBJ2-6 TRBV5-1 NA NA CASSPYEGANVLTF TGCGCCAGCAGCCCTTACGAGGGGGCCAACGTCCTGACTTTC
TRBJ2-1 TRBV29-1 TRBD2 few CSVATGGIAGGGNEQFF TGCAGCGTTGCAACAGGGGGGATAGCGGGAGGCGGGAATGAGCAGTTCTTC
TRBJ2-1 TRBV7-2 TRBD2 few CASSLDSSGRSGQFF TGTGCCAGCAGCTTAGATTCTAGCGGGAGGTCAGGTCAGTTCTTC
TRBJ2-1 TRBV28 NA NA CASRRDPSSYNEQFF TGTGCCAGCAGGAGGGACCCCTCTTCCTACAATGAGCAGTTCTTC
TRBJ1-2 TRBV7-8 NA NA CASSEQGYFNYGYTF TGTGCCAGCAGCGAACAGGGTTATTTCAACTATGGCTACACCTTC
TRBJ2-1 TRBV23-1 NA NA CASSQSNTGKGFF TGCGCCAGCAGTCAATCGAATACAGGGAAGGGGTTCTTC